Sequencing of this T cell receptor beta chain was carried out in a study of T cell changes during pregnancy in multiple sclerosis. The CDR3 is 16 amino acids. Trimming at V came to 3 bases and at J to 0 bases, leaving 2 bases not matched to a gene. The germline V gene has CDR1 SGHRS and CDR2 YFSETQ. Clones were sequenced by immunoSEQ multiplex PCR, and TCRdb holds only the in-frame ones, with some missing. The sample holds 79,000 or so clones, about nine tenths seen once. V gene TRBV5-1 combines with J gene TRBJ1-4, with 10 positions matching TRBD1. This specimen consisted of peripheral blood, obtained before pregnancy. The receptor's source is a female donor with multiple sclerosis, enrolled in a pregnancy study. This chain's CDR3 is CASSWGQGTTNEKLFF. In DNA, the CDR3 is TGCGCCAGCAGCTGGGGACAGGGGACAACTAATGAAAAACTGTTTTTT.